This TCR beta chain is drawn from a study of T cell responses to AZD1222 COVID-19 vaccine (TCRdb year 2021). A note on the overall study: AZD1222 recipients with second doses at about 4 weeks or about 12 weeks were pooled, because spike-specific TCR depth and breadth did not differ between schedules. A total of just over 230 trial participants underwent TCR sequencing, of whom 207 received two doses of AZD1222 and about 26 received two doses of the MenACWY control vaccine. Trial participants were enrolled into age subgroups of 18-55, 56-69 and 70-plus years, which contained about 150, 28 and 57 TCR-sequenced participants, respectively. Overall study outcomes, separate from this receptor: Because no day 14 peak-response samples were available, the repertoires could be characterized only after the peak T cell response. Spike-specific TCR breadth and depth rose significantly after two AZD1222 doses compared with day 0 and with MenACWY recipients. Reportedly, close to half of the unique spike-specific TCRs recognized epitopes lying outside the regions that are mutated in the B.1.351 and B.1.1.7 variants. The vaccine-associated CD4 TCRs covered the entire spike protein, and the dominant responses fell in regions 160-218 and 743-854. Most participants were white British and females outnumbered males, and the authors suggested that clonal diversity may have been underestimated. Conclusions about previously exposed vaccinees were limited because only 5 or 6 AZD1222 recipients were SARS-CoV-2 seropositive at baseline. The 56-69-year group was small, and its depth increase did not reach significance, likely because of low power.

The CDR3 goes from the cysteine to the phenylalanine over 15 residues. Only CDR3 DNA is held: 45 bases, read in frame from base 1. Here V drops 4 bases and J drops 8 bases, and the junction holds 10 bases not matched to any gene. According to the germline V gene, CDR1 reads MDHEN and CDR2 reads SYDVKM. With respect to this clone: The clone's antigen remains unknown. No base-level quality is on record; no much larger clone is a single base apart.

The CDR3 regions of human TCRbeta chains were subjected to immunosequencing. Per the original workflow: TCRs in the repertoires were compared against a reference library of SARS-CoV-2-specific TCRs that had been generated with the MIRA antigen-specificity platform. Breadth was defined as the fraction of unique TCRs that were SARS-CoV-2-associated. Depth was defined as the fraction of total T cells that were SARS-CoV-2-associated. Using the MIRA data, each spike-specific TCR was assigned both to the spike region to which the TCR was reactive and to a CD4 or CD8 class. Log10-transformed breadth and depth values were compared by one-way ANOVA with Sidak's multiple comparisons tests. TCRdb retrieved this table from immuneACCESS and kept in-frame rearrangements only. Not all clones are present; in checked studies, unresolved V genes account for under half, and no reason is known for the remainder. V and J calls and clone size are those listed in that table; D and trimming were worked out from the DNA. The sample yields some 110,000 clones; 87% were counted once. 7.5% of the sample is held by the ten biggest clonotypes.

This specimen's time point label, per the study, means: baseline before first vaccination. The vaccinee samples were drawn from two UK trials, COV001 and COV002, one of which was a single-blind randomized controlled phase 2/3 trial testing AZD1222 (ChAdOx1 nCoV-19) in healthy adults. For TCRbeta chain sequencing, PBMC samples from trial participants were taken at day 0 and at day 28 after the second dose. This sample comprised peripheral blood, obtained on day 0 of AZD1222 vaccination. This sequence was found in an adult in good health. The sequence joins TRBV28 to TRBJ2-1; 8 bases in between match TRBD2. The CDR3 in this case is CASSWMSSGDDEQFF. The bases read TGTGCCAGCAGTTGGATGAGTAGCGGGGACGATGAGCAGTTCTTC.